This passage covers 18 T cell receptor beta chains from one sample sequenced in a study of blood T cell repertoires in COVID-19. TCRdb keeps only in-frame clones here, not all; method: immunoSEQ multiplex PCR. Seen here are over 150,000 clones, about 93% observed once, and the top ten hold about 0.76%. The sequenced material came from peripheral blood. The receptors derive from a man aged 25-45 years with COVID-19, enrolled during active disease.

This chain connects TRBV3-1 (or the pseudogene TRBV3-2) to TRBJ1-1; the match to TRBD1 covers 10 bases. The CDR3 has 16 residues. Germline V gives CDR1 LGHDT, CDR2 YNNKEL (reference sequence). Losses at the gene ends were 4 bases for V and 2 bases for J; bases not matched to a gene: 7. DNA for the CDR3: TGTGCCAGCAGCCTAGACAGGGGGCACCATAACACTGAAGCTTTCTTT. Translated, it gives CASSLDRGHHNTEAFF.

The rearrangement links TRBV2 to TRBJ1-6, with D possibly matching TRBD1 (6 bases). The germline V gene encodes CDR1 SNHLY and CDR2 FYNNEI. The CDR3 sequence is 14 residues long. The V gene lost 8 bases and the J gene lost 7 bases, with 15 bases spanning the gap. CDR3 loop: CASVTGTVNSPLHF. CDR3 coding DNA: TGTGCCAGCGTCACAGGGACGGTCAATTCACCCCTCCACTTT.

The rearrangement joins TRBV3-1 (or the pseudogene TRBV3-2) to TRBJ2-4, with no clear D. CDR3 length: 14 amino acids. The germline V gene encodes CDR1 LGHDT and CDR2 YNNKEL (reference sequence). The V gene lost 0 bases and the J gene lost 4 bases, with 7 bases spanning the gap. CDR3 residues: CASSQEGKKNIQYF. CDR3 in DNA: TGTGCCAGCAGCCAAGAGGGCAAGAAAAACATTCAGTACTTC.

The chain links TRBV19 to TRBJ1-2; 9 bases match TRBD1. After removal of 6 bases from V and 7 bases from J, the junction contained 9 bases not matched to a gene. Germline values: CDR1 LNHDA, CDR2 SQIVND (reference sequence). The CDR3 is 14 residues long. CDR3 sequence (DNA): TGTGCCAGTAGGATGGGACAGGGAGGGCTTGGCTACACCTTC. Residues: CASRMGQGGLGYTF.

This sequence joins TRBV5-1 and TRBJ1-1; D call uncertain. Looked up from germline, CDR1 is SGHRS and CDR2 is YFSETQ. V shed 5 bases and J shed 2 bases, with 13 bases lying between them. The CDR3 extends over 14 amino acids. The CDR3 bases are TGCGCCAGCAGGGGAGACACGTCCAACACTGAAGCTTTCTTT. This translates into CASRGDTSNTEAFF. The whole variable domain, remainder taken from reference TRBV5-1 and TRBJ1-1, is KAGVTQTPRYLIKTRGQQVTLSCSPISGHRSVSWYQQTPGQGLQFLFEYFSETQRNKGNFPGRFSGRQFSNSRSEMNVSTLELGDSALYLCASRGDTSNTEAFFGQGTRLTVV.

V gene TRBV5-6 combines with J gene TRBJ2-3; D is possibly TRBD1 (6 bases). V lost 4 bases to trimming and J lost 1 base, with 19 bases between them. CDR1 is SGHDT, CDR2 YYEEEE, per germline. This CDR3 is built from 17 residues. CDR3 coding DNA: TGTGCCAGCAGCGGAGGCAGGGGTCCCCGCCGCACAGATACGCAGTATTTT. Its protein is CASSGGRGPRRTDTQYF.

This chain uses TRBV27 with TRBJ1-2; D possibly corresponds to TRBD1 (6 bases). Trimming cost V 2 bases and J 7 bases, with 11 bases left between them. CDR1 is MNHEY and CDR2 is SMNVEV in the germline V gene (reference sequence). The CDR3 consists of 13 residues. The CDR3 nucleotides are TGTGCCAGCAGTTTAAACGACAGGCTTGGCTACACCTTC. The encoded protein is CASSLNDRLGYTF.

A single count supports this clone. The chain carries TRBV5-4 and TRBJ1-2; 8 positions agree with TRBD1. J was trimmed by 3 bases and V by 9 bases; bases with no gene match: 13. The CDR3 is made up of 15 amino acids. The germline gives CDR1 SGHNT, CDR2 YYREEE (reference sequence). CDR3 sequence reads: CATLTGADPHYGYTF. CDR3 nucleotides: TGTGCCACATTGACAGGGGCCGACCCCCACTATGGCTACACCTTC. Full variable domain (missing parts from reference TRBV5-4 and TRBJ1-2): ETGVTQSPTHLIKTRGQQVTLRCSSQSGHNTVSWYQQALGQGPQFIFQYYREEENGRGNFPPRFSGLQFPNYSSELNVNALELDDSALYLCATLTGADPHYGYTFGSGTRLTVV.

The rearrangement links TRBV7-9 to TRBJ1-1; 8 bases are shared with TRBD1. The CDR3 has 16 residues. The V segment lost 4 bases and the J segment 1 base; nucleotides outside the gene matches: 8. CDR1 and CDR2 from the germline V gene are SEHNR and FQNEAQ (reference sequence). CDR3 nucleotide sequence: TGTGCCAGCAGCTCCGAGCCGACAGGGGCGAACACTGAAGCTTTCTTT. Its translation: CASSSEPTGANTEAFF.

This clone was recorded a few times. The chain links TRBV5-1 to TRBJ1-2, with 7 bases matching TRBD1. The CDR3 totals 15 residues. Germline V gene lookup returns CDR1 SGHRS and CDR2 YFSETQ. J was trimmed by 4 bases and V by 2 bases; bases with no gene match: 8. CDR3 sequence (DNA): TGCGCCAGCAGCTTCGAGGCCGGGACAGCCTATGGCTACACCTTC. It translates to CASSFEAGTAYGYTF.

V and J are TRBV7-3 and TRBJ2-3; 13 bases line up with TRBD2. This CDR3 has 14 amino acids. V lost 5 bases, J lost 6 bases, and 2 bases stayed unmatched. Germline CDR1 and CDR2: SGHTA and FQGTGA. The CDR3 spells CASSVGLAGDTQYF. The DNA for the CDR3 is TGTGCCAGCAGCGTGGGACTAGCGGGGGATACGCAGTATTTT.

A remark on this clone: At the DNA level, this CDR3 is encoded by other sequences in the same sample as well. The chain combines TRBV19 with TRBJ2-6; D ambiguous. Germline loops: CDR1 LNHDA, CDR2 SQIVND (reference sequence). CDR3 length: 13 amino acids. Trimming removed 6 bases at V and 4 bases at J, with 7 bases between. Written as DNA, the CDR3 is TGTGCCAGTAGCCCGACAGGGGCCAACGTCCTGACTTTC. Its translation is CASSPTGANVLTF.

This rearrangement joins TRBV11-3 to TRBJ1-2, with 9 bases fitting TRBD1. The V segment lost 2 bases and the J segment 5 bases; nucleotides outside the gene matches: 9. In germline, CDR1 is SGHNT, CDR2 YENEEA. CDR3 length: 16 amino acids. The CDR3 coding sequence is TGTGCCAGCAGCTTATCGGGACAGGGAGAACCTTATGGCTACACCTTC. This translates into CASSLSGQGEPYGYTF.

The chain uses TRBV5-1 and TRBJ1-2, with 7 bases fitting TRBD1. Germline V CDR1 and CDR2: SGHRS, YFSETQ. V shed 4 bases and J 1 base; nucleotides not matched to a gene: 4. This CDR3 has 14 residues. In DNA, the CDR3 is TGCGCCAGCAGCCTACAGGGGAATAACTATGGCTACACCTTC. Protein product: CASSLQGNNYGYTF.

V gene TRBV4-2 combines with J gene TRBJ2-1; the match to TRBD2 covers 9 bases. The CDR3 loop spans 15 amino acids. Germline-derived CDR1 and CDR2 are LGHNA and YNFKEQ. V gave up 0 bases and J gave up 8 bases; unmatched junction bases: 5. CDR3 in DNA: TGTGCCAGCAGCCAAGAAGCGGGGGGAGGCCATGAGCAGTTCTTC. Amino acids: CASSQEAGGGHEQFF.

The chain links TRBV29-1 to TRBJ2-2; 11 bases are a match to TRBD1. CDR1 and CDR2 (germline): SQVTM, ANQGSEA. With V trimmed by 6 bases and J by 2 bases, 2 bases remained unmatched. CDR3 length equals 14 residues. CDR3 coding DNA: TGCAGCGTCCGGACAGGGGGCAACACCGGGGAGCTGTTTTTT. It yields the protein CSVRTGGNTGELFF.

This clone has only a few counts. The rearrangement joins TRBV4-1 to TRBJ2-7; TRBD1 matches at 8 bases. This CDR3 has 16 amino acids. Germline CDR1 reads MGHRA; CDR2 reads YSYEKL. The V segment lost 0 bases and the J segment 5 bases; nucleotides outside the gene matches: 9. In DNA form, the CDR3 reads TGCGCCAGCAGCCAAGATCTCGGGACAGGCCCCAACGAGCAGTACTTC. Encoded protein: CASSQDLGTGPNEQYF.

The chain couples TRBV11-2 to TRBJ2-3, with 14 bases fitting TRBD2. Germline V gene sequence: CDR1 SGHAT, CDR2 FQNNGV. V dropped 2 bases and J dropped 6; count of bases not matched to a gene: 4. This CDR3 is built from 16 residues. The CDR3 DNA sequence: TGTGCCAGCAGCTTAAGACTAGCGGGGGGGCGGGATACGCAGTATTTT. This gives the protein CASSLRLAGGRDTQYF.